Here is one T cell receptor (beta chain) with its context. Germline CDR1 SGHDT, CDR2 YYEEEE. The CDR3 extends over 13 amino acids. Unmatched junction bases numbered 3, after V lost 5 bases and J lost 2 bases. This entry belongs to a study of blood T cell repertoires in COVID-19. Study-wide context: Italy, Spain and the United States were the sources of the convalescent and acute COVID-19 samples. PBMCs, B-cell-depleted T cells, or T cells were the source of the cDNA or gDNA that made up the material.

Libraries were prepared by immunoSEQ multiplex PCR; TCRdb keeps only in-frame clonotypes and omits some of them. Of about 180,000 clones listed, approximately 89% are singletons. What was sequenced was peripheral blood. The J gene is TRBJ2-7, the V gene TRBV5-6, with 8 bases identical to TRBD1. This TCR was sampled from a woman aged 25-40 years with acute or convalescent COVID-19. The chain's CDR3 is CASSQGAAYEQYF. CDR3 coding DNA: TGTGCCAGCAGTCAGGGGGCGGCCTACGAGCAGTACTTC. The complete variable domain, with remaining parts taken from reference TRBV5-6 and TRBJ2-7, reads DAGVTQSPTHLIKTRGQQVTLRCSPKSGHDTVSWYQQALGQGPQFIFQYYEEEERQRGNFPDRFSGHQFPNYSSELNVNALLLGDSALYLCASSQGAAYEQYFGPGTRLTVT.